This T cell receptor beta chain was sequenced during a study of cytomegalovirus exposure and HLA in healthy donors. For the study at large: The Caucasian-associated ancestry cluster held roughly 78% of roughly 400 genotyped donors.

60 Vbeta and 13 Jbeta primers were used in PCR. Sequencing was performed with immunoSEQ multiplex PCR; in TCRdb, only in-frame clones are kept and a portion is missing. The sample holds 72,000 or so clones; around two thirds are singletons and the top ten take about an eighth. This TCR derives from a human donor in good health. Sequenced sample: PBMCs.

The CDR3 sequence is CASSQDAGHNQPQHF. The CDR3 nucleotides read TGCGCCAGCAGCCAAGATGCAGGACACAATCAGCCCCAGCATTTT. The V call is TRBV4-1, the J call TRBJ1-5, with D maybe TRBD1 (5 bases). Looked up from germline, CDR1 is MGHRA and CDR2 is YSYEKL. V lost 0 bases and J lost 3, with 9 bases in between. The CDR3 consists of 15 residues.